This T cell receptor beta chain emerged from a study of T cell responses to AZD1222 COVID-19 vaccine. Here immunoSEQ multiplex PCR was the method, and the copy in TCRdb shows in-frame clones only, minus some. The sample lists more than 30,000 clones; around nine tenths were seen once. Germline CDR1 and CDR2: ENHRY and SYGVKD. Trimming took 0 bases from V and 1 from J, leaving 15 bases between them. There are 17 residues in the CDR3. This specimen was peripheral blood, taken 28 days after the second AZD1222 dose. The chain carries TRBV10-3 and TRBJ1-1; D gene unclear. The source is an adult who received the AZD1222 COVID-19 vaccine. The CDR3 loop reads CAISESQLVRENTEAFF. The CDR3 nucleotides read TGTGCCATCAGTGAGTCCCAGCTGGTTCGGGAGAACACTGAAGCTTTCTTT.